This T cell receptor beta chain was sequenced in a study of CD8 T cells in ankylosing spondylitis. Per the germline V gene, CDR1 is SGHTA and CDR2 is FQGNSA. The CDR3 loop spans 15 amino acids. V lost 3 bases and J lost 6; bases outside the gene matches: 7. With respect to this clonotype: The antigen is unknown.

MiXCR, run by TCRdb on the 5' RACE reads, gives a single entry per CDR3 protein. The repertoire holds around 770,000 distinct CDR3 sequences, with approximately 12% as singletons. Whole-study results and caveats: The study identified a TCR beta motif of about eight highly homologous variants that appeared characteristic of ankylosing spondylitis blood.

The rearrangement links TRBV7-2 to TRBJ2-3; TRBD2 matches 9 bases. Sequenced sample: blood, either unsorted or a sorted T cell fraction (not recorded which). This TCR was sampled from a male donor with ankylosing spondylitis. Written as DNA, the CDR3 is TGTGCCAGCAGCTTCAGGGCGGGGGGGGCCGATACGCAGTATTTT. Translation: CASSFRAGGADTQYF.